This T cell receptor (beta chain) was observed in a study of blood T cell repertoires in COVID-19. Sequencing was performed with immunoSEQ multiplex PCR; in TCRdb, only in-frame clones are kept and a portion is missing. The repertoire holds fewer than 95,000 clones, under 90% seen once, with around 13% in the top ten. The CDR3 is 17 residues long. Germline V CDR1 and CDR2: MGHRA, YSYEKL. Unmatched junction bases numbered 11, after V lost 0 bases and J lost 6 bases. This chain connects TRBV4-1 to TRBJ1-5; 7 nucleotides agree with TRBD1. The source material was peripheral blood. The TCR originated in a human donor in a cohort sampled during active COVID-19. CDR3 sequence (DNA): TGCGCCAGCAGCCAAGATCTAGGCCAGGGGGTGAGTCAGCCCCAGCATTTT. Residues: CASSQDLGQGVSQPQHF.